This TCR beta chain was retrieved from a study of shared clonotypes between healthy human individuals (dated by TCRdb to about 2020). General notes on the study: The cohort comprised a couple of women and a few men aged 18 to 49 years. For each donor, CD4 naive and CD4 memory were each run on three plates, CD8 naive on two plates, and CD8 memory on one plate. To increase sequencing depth and limit assay-specific biases, TCR repertoire library preparation and sequencing were carried out by different laboratories using diverse techniques. Leukapheresis yielded between about 0.85 and 10 billion PBMCs per donor. To estimate repertoire size and how much clonotypes are shared between individuals, the study performed deep sequencing of blood TCR repertoires from roughly five healthy adults. Study-wide conclusions, independent of this receptor: Pairwise subsampling led to the expectation that sequencing depth would affect the degree of clonotype sharing among donors. The genetic and exposure-history diversity represented was limited by the small number of donors. Even with the large sequencing depth, rarefaction of the sorted-subset datasets indicated that sequencing was incomplete. Naive subsets generally had larger estimated clonotype richness than memory subsets. Clonotypes shared by all four sorted-subset donors showed higher generation probabilities than non-shared clonotypes. Sharing across several donors was observed for roughly 5.4% of naive CD4, over 3% of naive CD8, 2.3% of memory CD4, and roughly 0.4% of memory CD8 clonotypes. Only blood was sampled, and tissue TCR repertoires likely differ from those in blood.

V is pruned by 5 bases and J by 6 bases, leaving 12 bases of the junction without a gene match. The CDR3 runs 15 amino acids, cysteine and phenylalanine included. The kept DNA is CDR3 alone, 45 bases in frame from the first base. CDR1 and CDR2 (MDHEN, SYDVKM) derive from the germline V gene. TCR CDR3 regions were amplified from genomic DNA by multiplex PCR using the deep immunoSEQ assay. Genomic DNA extracted from each cell subset was distributed evenly over all wells of several immunoSEQ 96-well plates, and each plate served as one replicate. For sorted subsets, each replicate PCR was loaded with 200 to 250 ng genomic DNA, equivalent to some 27,000 T cell genomes. The purified libraries were quantified using a Qubit 3.0 fluorometer, sized with a Bioanalyzer 2100, and then quantified again using the KAPA Library Quantification kit. Each immunoSEQ 96-well plate was sequenced on its own single-read 150-cycle Illumina NextSeq 550 flow cell. The study's own analysis went as follows. Because the immunoSEQ output included only junctional sequences and no quality scores, the filtering could not be the same as the filtering used for full-length reads. Sequences were annotated with PyIR, a Python wrapper for IgBLAST v1.9, using IMGT germline references to assign V/J genes and CDR3. Reads were removed for weak V/J assignments (E-value above 1e-6), missing CDR3, stop codons, out-of-frame junctions, or ambiguous translated residues. V3J clonotypes were defined by identical inferred V gene, J gene, and CDR3 amino acid sequence. Percentage overlap between repertoires was computed as shared unique clonotypes divided by the size of the smaller repertoire. Three approaches were used to assess repertoire richness: RTK rarefaction, the Chao1 estimator, and Recon v2.1 estimates of unobserved clonotypes. For all TCRbeta clonotypes obtained by the gDNA method from a few donors, generation probabilities were computed with OLGA. Sourced from immuneACCESS, this table was stored by TCRdb with only in-frame sequences that have V and J called. A share of the clones is absent; for the studies checked, an unresolved V gene accounts for under half, and the remainder has no known explanation. From that table come the V and J calls and clone size; the DNA was used to work out D and trimming. For this sample the table gives over 100,000 clones, of which around 68% were detected only once. The ten biggest clones cover roughly 24% of the sample.

A note on this clone: Its antigen is still unknown. Per-base quality was not reported, and no clone a single base away is much larger than it.

The donors were healthy, HIV-negative adults with no recently reported acute infections or vaccinations. Only Caucasian adults living in Nashville, Tennessee, USA were represented among the donors. CD8 memory samples consisted of magnetically selected CD45RO+ cells combined with CCR7-negative CD45RA+ effector memory (TemRA) cells. After blood collection by leukapheresis, PBMCs were isolated using Ficoll-Histopaque density gradient centrifugation and then cryopreserved in the vapor phase of liquid nitrogen. Purity and quantity of every magnetically sorted T cell population were checked by analytical flow cytometry. Genomic DNA was isolated from every sorted fraction and measured by UV absorbance on a Nanodrop 2000c.

The source of this sequence is a woman under 40 in good health. Sequenced: memory CD8+ T cells sorted from blood. The cell subset or site label on this specimen signifies: CD45RO+ cells pooled with CCR7-negative TemRA cells. The chain employs TRBV28 and TRBJ1-1; TRBD1 fits 7 bases in the junction. The DNA sequence follows: TGTGCCAGCAGTATCTCCGGGACAGAAGTTTCTGAAGCTTTCTTT. Its protein reads: CASSISGTEVSEAFF.